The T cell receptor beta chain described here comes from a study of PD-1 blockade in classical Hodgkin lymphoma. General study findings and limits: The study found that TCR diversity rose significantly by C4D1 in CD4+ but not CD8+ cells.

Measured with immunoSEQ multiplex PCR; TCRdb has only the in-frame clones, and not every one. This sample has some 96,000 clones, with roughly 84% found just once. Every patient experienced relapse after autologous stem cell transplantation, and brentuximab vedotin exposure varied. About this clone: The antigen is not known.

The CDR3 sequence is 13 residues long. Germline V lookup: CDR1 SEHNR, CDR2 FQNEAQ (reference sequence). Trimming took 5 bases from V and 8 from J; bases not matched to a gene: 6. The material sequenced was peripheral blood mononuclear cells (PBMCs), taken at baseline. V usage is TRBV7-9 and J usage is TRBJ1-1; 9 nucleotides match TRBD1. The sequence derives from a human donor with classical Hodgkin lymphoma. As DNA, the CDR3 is TGTGCCAGCAGCCCCGGGACAGGGCGAGAAGCTTTCTTT. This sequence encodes CASSPGTGREAFF.